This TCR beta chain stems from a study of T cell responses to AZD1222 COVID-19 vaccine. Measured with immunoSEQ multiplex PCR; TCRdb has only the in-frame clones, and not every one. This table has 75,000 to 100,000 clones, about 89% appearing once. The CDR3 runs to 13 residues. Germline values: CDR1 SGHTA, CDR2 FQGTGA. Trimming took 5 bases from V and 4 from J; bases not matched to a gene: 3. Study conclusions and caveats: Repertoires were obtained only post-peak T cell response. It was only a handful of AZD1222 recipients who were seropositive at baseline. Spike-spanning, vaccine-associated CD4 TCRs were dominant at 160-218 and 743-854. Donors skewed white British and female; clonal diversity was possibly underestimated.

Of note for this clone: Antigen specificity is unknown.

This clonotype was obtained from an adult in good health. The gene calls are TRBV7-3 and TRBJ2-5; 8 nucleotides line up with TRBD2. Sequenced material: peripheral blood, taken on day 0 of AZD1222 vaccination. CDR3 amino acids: CASSVLAGETQYF. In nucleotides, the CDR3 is TGTGCCAGCAGCGTCCTAGCGGGAGAGACCCAGTACTTC.